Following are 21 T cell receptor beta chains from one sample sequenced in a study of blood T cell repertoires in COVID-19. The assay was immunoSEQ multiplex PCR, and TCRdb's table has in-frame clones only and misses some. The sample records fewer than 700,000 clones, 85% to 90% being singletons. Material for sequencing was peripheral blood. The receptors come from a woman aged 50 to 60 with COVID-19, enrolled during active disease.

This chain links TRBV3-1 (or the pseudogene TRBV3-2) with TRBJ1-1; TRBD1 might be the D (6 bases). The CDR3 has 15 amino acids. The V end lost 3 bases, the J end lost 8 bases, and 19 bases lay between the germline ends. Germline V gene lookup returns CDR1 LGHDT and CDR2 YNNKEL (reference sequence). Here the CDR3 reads CASSHDSTGRVEAFF. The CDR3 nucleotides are TGTGCCAGCAGCCATGATTCGACAGGTCGGGTAGAAGCTTTCTTT.

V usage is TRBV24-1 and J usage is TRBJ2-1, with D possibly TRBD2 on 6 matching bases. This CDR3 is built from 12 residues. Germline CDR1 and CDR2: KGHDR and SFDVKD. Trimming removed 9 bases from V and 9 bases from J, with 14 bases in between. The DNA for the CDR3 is TGTGCCACCCGTACGTCGCGGGGTGAGCAGTTCTTC. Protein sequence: CATRTSRGEQFF.

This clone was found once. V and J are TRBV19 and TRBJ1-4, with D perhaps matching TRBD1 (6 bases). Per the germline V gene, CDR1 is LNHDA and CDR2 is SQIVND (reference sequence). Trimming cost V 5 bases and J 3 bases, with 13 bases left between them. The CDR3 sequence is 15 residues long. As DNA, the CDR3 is TGTGCCAGTAGTGCCCAGGGGTGGGCTAATGAAAAACTGTTTTTT. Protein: CASSAQGWANEKLFF.

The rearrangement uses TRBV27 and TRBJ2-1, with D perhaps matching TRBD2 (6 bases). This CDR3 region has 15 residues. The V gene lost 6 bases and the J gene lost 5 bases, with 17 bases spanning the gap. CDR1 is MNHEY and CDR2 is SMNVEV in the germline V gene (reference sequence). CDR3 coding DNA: TGTGCCAGCAGCACGGGGGACGGGCGGAACAATGAGCAGTTCTTC. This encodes CASSTGDGRNNEQFF.

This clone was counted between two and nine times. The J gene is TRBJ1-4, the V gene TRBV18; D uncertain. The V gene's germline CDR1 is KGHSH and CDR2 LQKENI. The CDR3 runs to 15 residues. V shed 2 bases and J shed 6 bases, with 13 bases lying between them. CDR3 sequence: CASSPLLGRDEKLFF. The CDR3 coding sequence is TGTGCCAGCTCACCATTACTCGGGAGGGATGAAAAACTGTTTTTT.

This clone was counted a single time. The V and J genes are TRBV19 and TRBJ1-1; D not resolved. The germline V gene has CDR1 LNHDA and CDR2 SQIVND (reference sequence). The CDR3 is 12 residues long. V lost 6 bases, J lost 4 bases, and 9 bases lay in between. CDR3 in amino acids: CASRYPGTEAFF. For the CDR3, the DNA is TGTGCCAGTAGATACCCCGGCACTGAAGCTTTCTTT.

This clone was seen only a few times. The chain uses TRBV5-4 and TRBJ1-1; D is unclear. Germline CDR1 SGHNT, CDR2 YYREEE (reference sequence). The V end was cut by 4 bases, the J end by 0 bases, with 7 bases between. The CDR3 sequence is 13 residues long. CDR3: CASSVSLNTEAFF. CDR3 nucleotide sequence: TGTGCCAGCAGCGTATCGTTGAACACTGAAGCTTTCTTT.

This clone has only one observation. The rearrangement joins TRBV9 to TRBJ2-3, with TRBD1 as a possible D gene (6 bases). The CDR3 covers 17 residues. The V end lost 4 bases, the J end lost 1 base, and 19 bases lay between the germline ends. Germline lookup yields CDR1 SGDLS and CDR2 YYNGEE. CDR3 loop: CASSTLDRDKRTDTQYF. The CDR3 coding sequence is TGTGCCAGCAGCACACTCGACCGGGACAAACGCACAGATACGCAGTATTTT.

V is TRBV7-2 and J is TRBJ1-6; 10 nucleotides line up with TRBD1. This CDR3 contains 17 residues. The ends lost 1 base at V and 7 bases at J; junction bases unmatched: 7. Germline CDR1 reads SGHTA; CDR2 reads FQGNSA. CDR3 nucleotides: TGTGCCAGCAGCTTAGTGGGGACAGGGGCGCGGAATTCACCCCTCCACTTT. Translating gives CASSLVGTGARNSPLHF.

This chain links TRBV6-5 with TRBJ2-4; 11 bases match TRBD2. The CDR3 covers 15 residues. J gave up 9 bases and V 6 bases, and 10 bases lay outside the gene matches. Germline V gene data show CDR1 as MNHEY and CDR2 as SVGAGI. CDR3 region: CASRLLAGAWGIQYF. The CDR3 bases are TGTGCCAGCAGGTTACTAGCGGGGGCCTGGGGCATTCAGTACTTC.

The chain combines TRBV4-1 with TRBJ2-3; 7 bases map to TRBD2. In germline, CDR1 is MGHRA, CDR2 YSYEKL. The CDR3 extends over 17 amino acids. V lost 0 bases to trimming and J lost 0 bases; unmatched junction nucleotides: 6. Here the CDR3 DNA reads TGCGCCAGCAGCCAAGAAGGAGCGGGGCCCAGCACAGATACGCAGTATTTT. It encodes CASSQEGAGPSTDTQYF.

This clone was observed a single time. CDR3: CASRRLVSTDTQYF. In nucleotides, the CDR3 is TGCGCCAGCCGACGGCTAGTTAGCACAGATACGCAGTATTTT. The rearrangement joins TRBV5-1 to TRBJ2-3; no clear D gene. The germline V gene has CDR1 SGHRS and CDR2 YFSETQ. The CDR3 spans 14 residues. The ends were cut back, 7 bases at V and 0 bases at J, with 12 bases in the middle.

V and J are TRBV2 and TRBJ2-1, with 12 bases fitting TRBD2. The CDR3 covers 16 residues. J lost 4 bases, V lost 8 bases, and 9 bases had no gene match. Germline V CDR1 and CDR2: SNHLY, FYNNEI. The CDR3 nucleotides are TGTGCCAGCCAAGCCCCTAGCGGGGGGGAATACAATGAGCAGTTCTTC. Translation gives CASQAPSGGEYNEQFF.

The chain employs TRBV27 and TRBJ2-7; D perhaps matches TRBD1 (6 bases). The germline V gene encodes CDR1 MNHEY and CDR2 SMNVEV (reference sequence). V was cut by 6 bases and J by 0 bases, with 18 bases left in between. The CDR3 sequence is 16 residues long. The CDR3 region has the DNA TGTGCCAGCAGCTTCGACAGGTTTACAAGCTCCTACGAGCAGTACTTC. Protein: CASSFDRFTSSYEQYF.

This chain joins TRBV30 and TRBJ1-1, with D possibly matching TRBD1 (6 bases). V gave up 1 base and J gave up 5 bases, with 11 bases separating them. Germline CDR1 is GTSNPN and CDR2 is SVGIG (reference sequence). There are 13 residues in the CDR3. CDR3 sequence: CAWSGQRGTEAFF. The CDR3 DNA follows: TGTGCCTGGAGTGGACAGAGGGGGACTGAAGCTTTCTTT.

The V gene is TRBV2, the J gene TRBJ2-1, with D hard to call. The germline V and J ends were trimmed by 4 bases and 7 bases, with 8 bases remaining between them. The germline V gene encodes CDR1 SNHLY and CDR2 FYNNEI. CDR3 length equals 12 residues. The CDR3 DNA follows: TGTGCCAGCAGTGTTGGGCTGAATGAGCAGTTCTTC. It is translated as CASSVGLNEQFF.

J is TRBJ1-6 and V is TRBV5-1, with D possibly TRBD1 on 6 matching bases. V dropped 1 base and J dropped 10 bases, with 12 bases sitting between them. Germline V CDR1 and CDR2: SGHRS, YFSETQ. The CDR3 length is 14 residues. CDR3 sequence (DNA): TGCGCCAGCAGCTTGACAGGGATCGGGTCACCCCTCCACTTT. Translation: CASSLTGIGSPLHF.

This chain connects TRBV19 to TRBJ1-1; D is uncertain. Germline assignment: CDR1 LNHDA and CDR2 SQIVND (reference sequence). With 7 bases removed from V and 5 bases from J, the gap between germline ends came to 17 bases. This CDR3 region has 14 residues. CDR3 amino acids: CASTAMRSGTEAFF. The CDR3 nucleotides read TGTGCCAGTACGGCGATGAGGAGTGGGACTGAAGCTTTCTTT. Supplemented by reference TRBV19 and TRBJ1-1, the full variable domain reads DGGITQSPKYLFRKEGQNVTLSCEQNLNHDAMYWYRQDPGQGLRLIYYSQIVNDFQKGDIAEGYSVSREKKESFPLTVTSAQKNPTAFYLCASTAMRSGTEAFFGQGTRLTVV.

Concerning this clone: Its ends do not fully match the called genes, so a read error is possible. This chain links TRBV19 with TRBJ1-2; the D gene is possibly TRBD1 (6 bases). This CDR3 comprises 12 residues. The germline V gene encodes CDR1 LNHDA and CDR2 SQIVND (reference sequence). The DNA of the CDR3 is TGTGCCAGTAGTACACGAACCGGGGACATCGACTTC. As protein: CASSTRTGDIDF.

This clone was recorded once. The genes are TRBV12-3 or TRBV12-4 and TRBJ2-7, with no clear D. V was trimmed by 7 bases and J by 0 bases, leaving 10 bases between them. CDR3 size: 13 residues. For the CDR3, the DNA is TGTGCCAGCAATGTCGCCGGCTCCTACGAGCAGTACTTC. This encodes CASNVAGSYEQYF.

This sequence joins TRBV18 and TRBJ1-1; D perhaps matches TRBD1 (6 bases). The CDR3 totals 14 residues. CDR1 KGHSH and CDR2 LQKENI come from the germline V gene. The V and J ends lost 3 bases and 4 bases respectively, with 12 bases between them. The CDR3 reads CASSPAGGLTEAFF. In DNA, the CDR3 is TGTGCCAGCTCACCGGCGGGGGGGCTCACTGAAGCTTTCTTT. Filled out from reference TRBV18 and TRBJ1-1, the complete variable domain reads NAGVMQNPRHLVRRRGQEARLRCSPMKGHSHVYWYRQLPEEGLKFMVYLQKENIIDESGMPKERFSAEFPKEGPSILRIQQVVRGDSAAYFCASSPAGGLTEAFFGQGTRLTVV.